The 4 T cell receptor beta chains below come from one sample, sequenced in a study of blood T cell repertoires in COVID-19 (dated by TCRdb to about 2020). The library was obtained by the immunoSEQ multiplex PCR assay. Imported from immuneACCESS, the table was reduced by TCRdb to in-frame sequences with V and J called. These copies leave out some clones; in studies compared against another copy, an unresolved V gene accounts for under half, and the cause of the remainder is not known. Present in this sample are 310,000 or so clones, roughly 90% of which were seen just once. Of the sample, roughly 4% falls within the top ten clones. The sample taken for sequencing was peripheral blood. The source is a woman in her forties or fifties with active or convalescent COVID-19.

This chain uses TRBV15 with TRBJ1-2, with 8 bases aligning to TRBD1. The germline V gene encodes CDR1 LNHNV and CDR2 YYDKDF (reference sequence). There are 16 residues in the CDR3. V shed 3 bases, J shed 4 bases, and the junction held 10 bases outside the gene matches. The CDR3 DNA sequence: TGTGCCACCAGCAGTACCGACGGGACAGGACTCTATGGCTACACCTTC. Amino acids: CATSSTDGTGLYGYTF. Based on the CDR3 plus reference TRBV15 and TRBJ1-2, the full variable domain is DAMVIQNPRYQVTQFGKPVTLSCSQTLNHNVMYWYQQKSSQAPKLLFHYYDKDFNNEADTPDNFQSRRPNTSFCFLDIRSPGLGDTAMYLCATSSTDGTGLYGYTFGSGTRLTVV.

The chain carries TRBV7-8 and TRBJ2-1; TRBD1 agrees at 8 bases. CDR1 and CDR2 (germline): SGHVS, FQNEAQ. V shed 3 bases and J 0 bases; nucleotides not matched to a gene: 4. This CDR3 region has 16 residues. The DNA of the CDR3 is TGTGCCAGCAGCTTTCTTGGACAGGGCTCCTACAATGAGCAGTTCTTC. It yields the protein CASSFLGQGSYNEQFF. Complete variable domain (other parts from reference TRBV7-8 and TRBJ2-1): GAGVSQSPRYKVAKRGQDVALRCDPISGHVSLFWYQQALGQGPEFLTYFQNEAQLDKSGLPSDRFFAERPEGSVSTLKIQRTQQEDSAVYLCASSFLGQGSYNEQFFGPGTRLTVL.

The CDR3 nucleotides read TGTGCCAGCAGTGGCGCGACAGGGATCAATCAGCCCCAGCATTTT. This gives the protein CASSGATGINQPQHF. The J gene is TRBJ1-5, the V gene TRBV6-2 or TRBV6-3, with TRBD1 identical over 7 bases. CDR3 length: 15 residues. Trimming cost V 5 bases and J 3 bases; bases outside gene matches: 7. The germline gives CDR1 MNHEY, CDR2 SVGEGT.

The chain recombines TRBV3-1 (or the pseudogene TRBV3-2) with TRBJ2-7, with 10 bases that match TRBD1. The CDR3 runs 13 residues. CDR1 and CDR2 (germline): LGHDT, YNNKEL (reference sequence). Trimming took 2 bases from V and 6 from J; bases not matched to a gene: 1. CDR3 nucleotide sequence: TGTGCCAGCAGCCAACGGGACAGGGGCGAGCAGTACTTC. Amino acids: CASSQRDRGEQYF.